These 30 T cell receptor beta chains originate from one sample sequenced in a study of T cell changes during pregnancy in multiple sclerosis. This table comes from immunoSEQ multiplex PCR, and its TCRdb copy is limited to in-frame clones, with some not included. This sample yields 70,000 or so clones, of which about nine tenths are seen a single time; 0.7% belongs to the top ten. This sample comprised peripheral blood, obtained in the third trimester of pregnancy. These receptors all come from a female donor in good health, enrolled as a control in a pregnancy study.

The CDR3 loop is CASKAPGDSPLHF. DNA for the CDR3: TGTGCCAGTAAGGCGCCCGGGGATTCACCCCTCCACTTT. The chain links TRBV19 to TRBJ1-6; D not resolved. CDR1 LNHDA and CDR2 SQIVND come from the germline V gene (reference sequence). There are 13 residues in the CDR3. The V end was cut by 7 bases, the J end by 8 bases, with 12 bases between.

CDR3 region: CASSFTGDEQYF. CDR3 in DNA: TGTGCCAGCAGCTTCACGGGGGACGAGCAGTACTTC. This chain joins TRBV11-2 and TRBJ2-7; tentatively, D is TRBD2 (6 bases). The length of the CDR3 is 12 residues. Trimming cost V 3 bases and J 5 bases, with 8 bases left between them. Germline-derived CDR1 and CDR2 are SGHAT and FQNNGV.

CDR3 sequence: CASSPLGAGGQEQFF. The CDR3 DNA sequence: TGTGCCAGCAGCCCCTTAGGGGCGGGGGGCCAGGAGCAGTTCTTC. J is TRBJ2-1 and V is TRBV14; TRBD2 agrees at 8 bases. The trim removed 4 bases at V and 10 bases at J, leaving 12 bases unmatched. CDR1 SGHDN and CDR2 FVKESK come from the germline V gene. The CDR3 sequence is 15 residues long.

This clone was picked up one time. This chain links TRBV4-3 with TRBJ1-5, with D possibly matching TRBD1 (5 bases). The germline V gene encodes CDR1 LGHNA and CDR2 YSLEER. Deletions cut 1 base from V and 7 bases from J, with 11 bases between. The CDR3 runs to 14 residues. Here the CDR3 DNA reads TGCGCCAGCAGCCAAGGGAGGGGAGCGCAGCCCCAGCATTTT. Translated, it gives CASSQGRGAQPQHF.

The chain uses TRBV4-2 and TRBJ2-2; D perhaps matches TRBD2 (5 bases). Germline V gene data show CDR1 as LGHNA and CDR2 as YNFKEQ. The CDR3 totals 16 residues. The V end lost 0 bases, the J end lost 6 bases, and 14 bases lay between the germline ends. The CDR3 region has the DNA TGTGCCAGCAGCCAAGATATGAGAGGGCGGGCCGGGGAGCTGTTTTTT. Translating gives CASSQDMRGRAGELFF.

The chain is built from TRBV6-5 and TRBJ1-1; D remains ambiguous. CDR3 size: 14 residues. V dropped 0 bases and J dropped 4 bases, with 9 bases sitting between them. Germline V gene lookup returns CDR1 MNHEY and CDR2 SVGAGI. CDR3 DNA: TGTGCCAGCAGTTACTCGAGAGAGGGCACTGAAGCTTTCTTT. Residues: CASSYSREGTEAFF.

The chain joins TRBV7-9 to TRBJ1-3; 7 bases are a match to TRBD1. Germline V gene data show CDR1 as SEHNR and CDR2 as FQNEAQ (reference sequence). V dropped 11 bases and J dropped 4; count of bases not matched to a gene: 8. The CDR3 has 13 amino acids. This chain's CDR3 is CARQGLIGNTIYF. The CDR3 nucleotides are TGTGCCCGACAGGGATTAATCGGAAACACCATATATTTT. Full variable domain (remainder filled in from reference TRBV7-9 and TRBJ1-3): DTGVSQNPRHKITKRGQNVTFRCDPISEHNRLYWYRQTLGQGPEFLTYFQNEAQLEKSRLLSDRFSAERPKGSFSTLEIQRTEQGDSAMYLCARQGLIGNTIYFGEGSWLTVV.

The gene calls are TRBV5-1 and TRBJ2-1; D gene ambiguous. The germline gives CDR1 SGHRS, CDR2 YFSETQ. The germline V and J ends were trimmed by 2 bases and 7 bases, with 16 bases remaining between them. CDR3 length: 15 residues. The CDR3 spells CASSFSPPSGNEQFF. The CDR3 bases are TGCGCCAGCAGCTTCTCTCCACCGTCCGGGAATGAGCAGTTCTTC.

This chain joins TRBV7-9 and TRBJ1-5; D possibly corresponds to TRBD1 (5 bases). The CDR3 runs to 13 residues. Trimming cost V 7 bases and J 5 bases, with 12 bases left between them. Germline values: CDR1 SEHNR, CDR2 FQNEAQ (reference sequence). The CDR3 DNA reads as TGTGCCAGCACTTGGGGGGTAGATCAGCCCCAGCATTTT. This codes for CASTWGVDQPQHF.

This clone was picked up a small number of times. The chain couples TRBV5-4 to TRBJ1-2; D gene ambiguous. Trimming took 4 bases from V and 7 from J, leaving 14 bases between them. Looked up from germline, CDR1 is SGHNT and CDR2 is YYREEE (reference sequence). This CDR3 spans 13 amino acids. This CDR3 is CASSPPMSGGYTF. CDR3 DNA: TGTGCCAGCAGCCCCCCTATGTCGGGTGGCTACACCTTC.

This clone was picked up one time. This rearrangement joins TRBV15 to TRBJ2-2; TRBD1 is a possible D gene (6 bases). With 2 bases removed from V and 6 bases from J, the gap between germline ends came to 10 bases. The CDR3 is 14 amino acids. Per germline, CDR1 LNHNV and CDR2 YYDKDF (reference sequence). CDR3 sequence reads: CATSRSQGPGELFF. CDR3 nucleotide sequence: TGTGCCACCAGCAGATCTCAGGGGCCCGGGGAGCTGTTTTTT.

The chain combines TRBV19 with TRBJ2-3, with TRBD1 matching 7 bases. CDR3 length: 15 residues. The germline CDR1 and CDR2 sequences are LNHDA and SQIVND (reference sequence). V dropped 1 base and J dropped 2; count of bases not matched to a gene: 3. The chain's CDR3 is CASSIGDRVTDTQYF. CDR3 in DNA: TGTGCCAGTAGTATAGGGGACAGAGTCACAGATACGCAGTATTTT.

This clone has a single count. The chain couples TRBV28 to TRBJ2-5; TRBD2 agrees at 8 bases. The V gene's germline CDR1 is MDHEN and CDR2 SYDVKM. This CDR3 region has 16 residues. V lost 4 bases, J lost 5 bases, and 12 bases stayed unmatched. CDR3 loop: CASSSPSSGSGETQYF. In nucleotides, the CDR3 is TGTGCCAGCAGTTCTCCCAGCAGCGGGAGCGGGGAGACCCAGTACTTC.

This clone was found once. The rearrangement uses TRBV6-5 and TRBJ1-1; D perhaps matches TRBD1 (6 bases). CDR3 length equals 13 residues. CDR1 is MNHEY and CDR2 is SVGAGI in the germline V gene. V was shortened by 6 bases and J by 7 bases, with 15 bases between the two germline ends. The CDR3 loop is CASSWGQESEAFF. DNA for the CDR3: TGTGCCAGCAGCTGGGGGCAGGAGAGTGAAGCTTTCTTT.

CDR3 DNA: TGTGCCACCAGCAGGGTCAGGGATGGCTACACCTTC. Amino acids: CATSRVRDGYTF. The chain links TRBV15 to TRBJ1-2; TRBD1 might be the D (5 bases). There are 12 residues in the CDR3. Per the germline V gene, CDR1 is LNHNV and CDR2 is YYDKDF (reference sequence). V lost 3 bases and J 6 bases, leaving 8 bases between the germline ends.

The gene calls are TRBV5-1 and TRBJ1-5; weak D call: TRBD1 (6 bases). The V gene's germline CDR1 is SGHRS and CDR2 YFSETQ. The CDR3 spans 16 residues. V dropped 0 bases and J dropped 5 bases, with 15 bases sitting between them. CDR3 in DNA: TGCGCCAGCAGCTTGGCCGGGGGGCCGGTCGATCAGCCCCAGCATTTT. As protein: CASSLAGGPVDQPQHF.

This clone was seen only once. The gene calls are TRBV5-6 and TRBJ1-1; weak D call: TRBD1 (5 bases). Germline loops: CDR1 SGHDT, CDR2 YYEEEE. Trimming pared 5 bases from V and 4 bases from J, leaving 9 bases between. CDR3 size: 12 residues. CDR3 DNA: TGTGCCAGCAGGGGGCCGGGCACTGAAGCTTTCTTT. Its translation is CASRGPGTEAFF.

The V and J genes are TRBV10-3 and TRBJ2-4; D not resolved. Germline V gives CDR1 ENHRY, CDR2 SYGVKD. The germline V and J ends were trimmed by 2 bases and 9 bases, with 8 bases remaining between them. The CDR3 contains 12 residues. The CDR3 nucleotides read TGTGCCATCAGTGAGGACTCTATCATTCAGTACTTC. Protein product: CAISEDSIIQYF.

The chain couples TRBV19 to TRBJ2-1; weak D call: TRBD1 (5 bases). V gave up 7 bases and J gave up 5 bases, with 15 bases separating them. Germline V gives CDR1 LNHDA, CDR2 SQIVND (reference sequence). CDR3 size: 14 residues. This CDR3 is CASMDGPGNNEQFF. The CDR3 coding sequence is TGTGCCAGTATGGATGGGCCAGGGAACAATGAGCAGTTCTTC.

The CDR3 sequence: CASSQDGLAGLDEQFF. DNA of the CDR3: TGCGCCAGCAGCCAGGACGGACTAGCGGGGTTGGATGAGCAGTTCTTC. V usage is TRBV4-3 and J usage is TRBJ2-1; 12 bases are a match to TRBD2. The V segment lost 3 bases and the J segment 8 bases; nucleotides outside the gene matches: 8. The CDR3 contains 16 residues. The germline gives CDR1 LGHNA, CDR2 YSLEER.

This chain uses TRBV27 with TRBJ2-7, with 7 positions matching TRBD1. There are 16 residues in the CDR3. J was trimmed by 0 bases and V by 2 bases; bases with no gene match: 7. Germline CDR1 and CDR2: MNHEY and SMNVEV (reference sequence). The CDR3 DNA reads TGTGCCAGCAGTTTAGGAACCCCAGGGGGCTCCTACGAGCAGTACTTC. It codes for CASSLGTPGGSYEQYF.

The rearrangement uses TRBV7-2 and TRBJ1-4; 8 bases map to TRBD1. With 3 bases clipped from V and 6 bases from J, the junction kept 6 bases outside the gene matches. The CDR3 loop spans 15 amino acids. The V gene's germline CDR1 is SGHTA and CDR2 FQGNSA. CDR3 amino acids: CASSLVSGGDEKLFF. In DNA, the CDR3 is TGTGCCAGCAGCTTGGTATCAGGGGGCGATGAAAAACTGTTTTTT.

The rearrangement links TRBV2 to TRBJ2-4, with a possible D match to TRBD1 (6 bases). The CDR3 covers 16 residues. Germline lookup yields CDR1 SNHLY and CDR2 FYNNEI. The ends were cut back, 6 bases at V and 0 bases at J, with 15 bases in the middle. DNA of the CDR3: TGTGCCAGCAGAGTCACAGGGTCGGGAGCCAAAAACATTCAGTACTTC. Encoded protein: CASRVTGSGAKNIQYF.

The chain is built from TRBV6-1 and TRBJ2-7, with 8 bases fitting TRBD1. V gave up 5 bases and J gave up 2 bases; unmatched junction bases: 8. Germline CDR1 MNHNS, CDR2 SASEGT. The CDR3 loop spans 15 amino acids. CDR3 in amino acids: CASSPDRVGTYEQYF. The CDR3 nucleotides are TGTGCCAGCAGTCCGGACAGGGTAGGGACCTACGAGCAGTACTTC.

This chain links TRBV5-1 with TRBJ2-7; D ambiguous. V was cut by 4 bases and J by 4 bases, with 12 bases left in between. CDR3 size: 13 residues. Germline CDR1 is SGHRS and CDR2 is YFSETQ. Here the CDR3 DNA reads TGCGCCAGCAGCCTGCTCCAAGAGTACGAGCAGTACTTC. Residues: CASSLLQEYEQYF.

V is TRBV10-2 and J is TRBJ1-4; D is unresolved. The CDR3 contains 13 residues. Per the germline V gene, CDR1 is WSHSY and CDR2 is SAAADI. V gave up 7 bases and J gave up 6 bases, with 12 bases separating them. The CDR3 sequence: CASNSAPYEKLFF. The CDR3, as DNA: TGCGCCAGCAATAGTGCTCCGTATGAAAAACTGTTTTTT.

The chain couples TRBV28 to TRBJ1-2; D call uncertain. The CDR3 totals 12 residues. V was shortened by 8 bases and J by 8 bases, with 15 bases between the two germline ends. Germline-derived CDR1 and CDR2 are MDHEN and SYDVKM. CDR3 DNA: TGTGCCAGCTGGCGGGGAAGAGGAGGCTACACCTTC. This gives the protein CASWRGRGGYTF.

J is TRBJ2-1 and V is TRBV7-2; 11 nucleotides agree with TRBD2. CDR1 and CDR2 from the germline V gene are SGHTA and FQGNSA. Unmatched junction bases numbered 6, after V lost 7 bases and J lost 4 bases. CDR3 size: 15 residues. The CDR3 sequence: CASTKGLADYNEQFF. CDR3 sequence (DNA): TGTGCCAGCACCAAGGGACTAGCGGATTACAATGAGCAGTTCTTC.

This rearrangement joins TRBV7-2 to TRBJ2-7; possibly TRBD2 for D (6 bases). Trimming cost V 5 bases and J 6 bases, with 11 bases left between them. The CDR3 sequence is 12 residues long. Per the germline V gene, CDR1 is SGHTA and CDR2 is FQGNSA. The CDR3 sequence is CASSLEAGEQYF. The CDR3 DNA is TGTGCCAGCAGCCTTGAAGCGGGCGAGCAGTACTTC.

The chain joins TRBV7-9 to TRBJ2-3; tentatively, D is TRBD1 (5 bases). This CDR3 spans 15 amino acids. Trimming left V 3 bases short and J 0 bases short, with 10 bases between. Germline V gene sequence: CDR1 SEHNR, CDR2 FQNEAQ (reference sequence). The CDR3 nucleotides are TGTGCCAGCAGCTTTCAGGGAACTAGCACAGATACGCAGTATTTT. It specifies CASSFQGTSTDTQYF.